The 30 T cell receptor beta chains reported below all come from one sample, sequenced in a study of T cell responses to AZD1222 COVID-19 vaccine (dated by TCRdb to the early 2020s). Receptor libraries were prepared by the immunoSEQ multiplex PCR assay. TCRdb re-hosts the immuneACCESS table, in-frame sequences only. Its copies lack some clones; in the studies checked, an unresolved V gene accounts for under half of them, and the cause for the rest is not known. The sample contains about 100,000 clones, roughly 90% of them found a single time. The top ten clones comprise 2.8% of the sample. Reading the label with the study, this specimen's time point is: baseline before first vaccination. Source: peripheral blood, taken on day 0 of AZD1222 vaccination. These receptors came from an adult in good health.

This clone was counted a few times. The CDR3 protein is CASSLKGGGGTQPQHF. The CDR3 bases are TGTGCCAGCAGCTTAAAGGGAGGGGGGGGAACTCAGCCCCAGCATTTT. This rearrangement joins TRBV7-2 to TRBJ1-5, with a tentative D call TRBD1 (6 bases). Germline V gene sequence: CDR1 SGHTA, CDR2 FQGNSA. Trimming pared 2 bases from V and 6 bases from J, leaving 17 bases between. The CDR3 runs 16 residues. Full variable domain (missing parts from reference TRBV7-2 and TRBJ1-5): GAGVSQSPSNKVTEKGKDVELRCDPISGHTALYWYRQSLGQGLEFLIYFQGNSAPDKSGLPSDRFSAERTGGSVSTLTIQRTQQEDSAVYLCASSLKGGGGTQPQHFGDGTRLSIL.

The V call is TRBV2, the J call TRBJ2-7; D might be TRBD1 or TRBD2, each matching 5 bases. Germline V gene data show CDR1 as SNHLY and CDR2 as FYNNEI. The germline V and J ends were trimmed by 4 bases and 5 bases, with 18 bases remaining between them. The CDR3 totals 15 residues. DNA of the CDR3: TGTGCCAGCAGTGGAGGGGAAAGTTACGTCCACGAGCAGTACTTC. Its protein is CASSGGESYVHEQYF.

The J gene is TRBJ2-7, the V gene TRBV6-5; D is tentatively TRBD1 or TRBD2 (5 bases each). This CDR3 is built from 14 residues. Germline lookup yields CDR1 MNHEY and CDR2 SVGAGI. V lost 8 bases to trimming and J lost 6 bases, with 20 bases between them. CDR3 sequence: CASRRDGSSVEQYF. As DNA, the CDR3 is TGTGCCAGCCGTAGGGACGGATCGTCAGTCGAGCAGTACTTC.

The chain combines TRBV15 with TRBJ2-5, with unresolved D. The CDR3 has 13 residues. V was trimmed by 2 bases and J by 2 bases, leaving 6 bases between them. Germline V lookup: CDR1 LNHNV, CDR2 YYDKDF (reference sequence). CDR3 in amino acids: CATSRQIQETQYF. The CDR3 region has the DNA TGTGCCACCAGCAGACAGATTCAAGAGACCCAGTACTTC.

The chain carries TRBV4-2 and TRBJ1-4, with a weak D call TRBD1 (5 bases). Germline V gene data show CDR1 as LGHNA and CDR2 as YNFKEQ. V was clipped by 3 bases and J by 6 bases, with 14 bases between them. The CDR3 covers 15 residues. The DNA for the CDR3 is TGTGCCAGCAGCCAGATACAGGCCCCACATGAAAAACTGTTTTTT. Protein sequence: CASSQIQAPHEKLFF.

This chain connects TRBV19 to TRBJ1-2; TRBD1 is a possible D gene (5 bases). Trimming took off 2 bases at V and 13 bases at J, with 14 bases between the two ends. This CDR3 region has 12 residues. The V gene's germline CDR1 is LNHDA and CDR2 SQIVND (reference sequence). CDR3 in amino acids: CASSIRQGGSTF. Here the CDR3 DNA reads TGTGCCAGTAGTATACGCCAGGGCGGGAGCACCTTC.

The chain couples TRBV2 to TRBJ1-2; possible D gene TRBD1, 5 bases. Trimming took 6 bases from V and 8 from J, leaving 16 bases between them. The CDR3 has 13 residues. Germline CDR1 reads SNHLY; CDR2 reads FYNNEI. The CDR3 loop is CASRSKGEKGYTF. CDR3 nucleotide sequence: TGTGCCAGCAGATCGAAAGGGGAGAAGGGCTACACCTTC.

The CDR3 DNA is TGCGCCAGCAGCCACTTCCTGGGGGCGGCCCCTGGGCAGTTCTTC. Its protein product is CASSHFLGAAPGQFF. V and J are TRBV4-3 and TRBJ2-1, with a weak D call TRBD1 (6 bases). The ends were cut back, 3 bases at V and 12 bases at J, with 21 bases in the middle. The CDR3 is made up of 15 amino acids. In germline, CDR1 is LGHNA, CDR2 YSLEER.

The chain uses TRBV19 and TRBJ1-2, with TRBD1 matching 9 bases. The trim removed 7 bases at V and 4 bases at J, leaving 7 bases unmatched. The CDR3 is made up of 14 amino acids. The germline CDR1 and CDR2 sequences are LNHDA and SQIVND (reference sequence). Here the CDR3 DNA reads TGTGCCAGTACCCGGACAGGGGTTGGCTATGGCTACACCTTC. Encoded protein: CASTRTGVGYGYTF.

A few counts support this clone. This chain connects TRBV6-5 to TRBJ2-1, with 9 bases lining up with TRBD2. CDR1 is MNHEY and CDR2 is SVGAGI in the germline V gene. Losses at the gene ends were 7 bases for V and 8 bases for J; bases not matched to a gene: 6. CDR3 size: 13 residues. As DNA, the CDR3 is TGTGCCAGCACCGGGACTAGCTCTGATGAGCAGTTCTTC. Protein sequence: CASTGTSSDEQFF.

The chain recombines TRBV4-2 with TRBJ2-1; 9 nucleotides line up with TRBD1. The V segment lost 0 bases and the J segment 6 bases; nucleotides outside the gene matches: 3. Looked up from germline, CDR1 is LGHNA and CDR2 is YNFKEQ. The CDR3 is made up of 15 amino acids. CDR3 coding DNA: TGTGCCAGCAGCCAAGACGAGACAGGGGGCAATGAGCAGTTCTTC. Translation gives CASSQDETGGNEQFF.

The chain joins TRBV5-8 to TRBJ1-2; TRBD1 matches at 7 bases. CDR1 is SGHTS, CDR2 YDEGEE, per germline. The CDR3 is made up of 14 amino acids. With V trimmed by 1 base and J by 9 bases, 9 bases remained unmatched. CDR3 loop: CASSLQTGLGSYTF. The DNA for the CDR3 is TGTGCCAGCAGCTTGCAGACAGGGCTTGGGAGCTACACCTTC.

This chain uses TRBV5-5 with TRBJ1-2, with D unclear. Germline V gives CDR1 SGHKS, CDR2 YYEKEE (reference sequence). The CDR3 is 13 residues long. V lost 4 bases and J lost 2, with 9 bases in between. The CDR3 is CASSPGGNYGYTF. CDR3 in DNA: TGTGCCAGCAGCCCCGGTGGCAACTATGGCTACACCTTC.

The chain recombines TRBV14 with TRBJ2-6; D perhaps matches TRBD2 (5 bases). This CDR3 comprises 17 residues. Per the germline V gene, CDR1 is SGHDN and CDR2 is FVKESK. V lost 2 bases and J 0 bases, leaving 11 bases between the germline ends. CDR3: CASSQRGSISGANVLTF. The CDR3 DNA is TGTGCCAGCAGCCAACGGGGTTCGATCTCTGGGGCCAACGTCCTGACTTTC.

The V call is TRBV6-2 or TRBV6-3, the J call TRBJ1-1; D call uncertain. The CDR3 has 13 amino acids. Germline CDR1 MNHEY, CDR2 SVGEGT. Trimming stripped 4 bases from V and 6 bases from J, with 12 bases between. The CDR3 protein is CASSFGPGSEAFF. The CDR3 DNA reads TGTGCCAGCAGTTTTGGACCGGGGTCTGAAGCTTTCTTT.

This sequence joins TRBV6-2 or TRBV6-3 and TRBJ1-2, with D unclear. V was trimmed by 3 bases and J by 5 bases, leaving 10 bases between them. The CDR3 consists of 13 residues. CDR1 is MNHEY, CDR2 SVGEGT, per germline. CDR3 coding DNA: TGTGCCAGCAGTTATGGACCATGGTATGGCTACACCTTC. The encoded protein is CASSYGPWYGYTF.

The CDR3 region has the DNA TGCGCCAGCAGCCAAGCCCACGTCGGGGGAACAAACACCATATATTTT. Translating gives CASSQAHVGGTNTIYF. The rearrangement links TRBV4-3 to TRBJ1-3; weak D call: TRBD1 (5 bases). The V gene's germline CDR1 is LGHNA and CDR2 YSLEER. The CDR3 has 16 amino acids. V gave up 1 base and J gave up 6 bases, with 16 bases separating them.

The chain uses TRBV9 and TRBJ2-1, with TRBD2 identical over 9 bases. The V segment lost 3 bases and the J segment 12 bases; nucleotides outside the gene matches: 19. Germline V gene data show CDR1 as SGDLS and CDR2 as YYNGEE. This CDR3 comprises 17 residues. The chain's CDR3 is CASSAETQRGVQPGQFF. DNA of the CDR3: TGTGCCAGCAGCGCAGAAACCCAGCGGGGGGTACAGCCCGGGCAGTTCTTC.

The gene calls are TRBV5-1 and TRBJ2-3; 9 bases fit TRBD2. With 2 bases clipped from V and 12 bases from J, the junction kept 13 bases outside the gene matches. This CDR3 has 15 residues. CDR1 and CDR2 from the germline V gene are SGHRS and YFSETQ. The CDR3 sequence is CASSFGSGGPSPQYF. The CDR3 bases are TGCGCCAGCAGCTTTGGTAGCGGGGGCCCGTCTCCCCAGTATTTT.

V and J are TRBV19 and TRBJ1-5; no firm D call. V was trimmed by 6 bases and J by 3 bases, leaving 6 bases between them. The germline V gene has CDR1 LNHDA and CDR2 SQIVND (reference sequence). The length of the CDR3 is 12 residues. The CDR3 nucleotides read TGTGCCAGTAGCGAAAACAATCAGCCCCAGCATTTT. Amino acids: CASSENNQPQHF.

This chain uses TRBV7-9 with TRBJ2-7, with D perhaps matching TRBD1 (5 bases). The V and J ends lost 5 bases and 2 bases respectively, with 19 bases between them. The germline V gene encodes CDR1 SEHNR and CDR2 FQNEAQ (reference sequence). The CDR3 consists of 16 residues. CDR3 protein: CASSKYQGRDPYEQYF. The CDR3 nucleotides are TGTGCCAGCAGCAAGTATCAGGGCCGCGACCCCTACGAGCAGTACTTC.

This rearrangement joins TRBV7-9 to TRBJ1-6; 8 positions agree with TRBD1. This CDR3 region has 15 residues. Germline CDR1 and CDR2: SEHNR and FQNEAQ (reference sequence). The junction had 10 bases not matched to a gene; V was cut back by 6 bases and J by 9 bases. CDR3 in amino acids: CASSDWTGIASPLHF. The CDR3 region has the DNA TGTGCCAGCAGTGATTGGACAGGGATTGCTTCACCCCTCCACTTT.

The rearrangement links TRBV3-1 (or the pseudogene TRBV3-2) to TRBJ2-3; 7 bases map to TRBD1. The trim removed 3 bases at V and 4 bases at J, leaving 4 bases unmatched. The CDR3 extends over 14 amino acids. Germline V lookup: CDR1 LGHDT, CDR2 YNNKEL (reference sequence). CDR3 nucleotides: TGTGCCAGCAGCCACCACAGGGGTCCAGATACGCAGTATTTT. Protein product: CASSHHRGPDTQYF.

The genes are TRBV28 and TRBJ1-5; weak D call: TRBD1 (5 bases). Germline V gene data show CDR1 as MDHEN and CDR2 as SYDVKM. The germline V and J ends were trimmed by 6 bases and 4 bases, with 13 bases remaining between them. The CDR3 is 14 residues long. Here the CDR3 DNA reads TGTGCCAGCAGCCCTCTGACAGTGAATCAGCCCCAGCATTTT. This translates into CASSPLTVNQPQHF.

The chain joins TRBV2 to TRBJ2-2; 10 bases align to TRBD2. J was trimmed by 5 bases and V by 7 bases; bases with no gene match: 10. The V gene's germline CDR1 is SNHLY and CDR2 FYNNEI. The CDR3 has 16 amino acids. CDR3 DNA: TGTGCCAGCAAAGAAGGTCCTAGCGGGGGAACCGGGGAGCTGTTTTTT. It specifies CASKEGPSGGTGELFF. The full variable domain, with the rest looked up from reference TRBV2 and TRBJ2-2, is EPEVTQTPSHQVTQMGQEVILRCVPISNHLYFYWYRQILGQKVEFLVSFYNNEISEKSEIFDDQFSVERPDGSNFTLKIRSTKLEDSAMYFCASKEGPSGGTGELFFGEGSRLTVL.

In DNA, the CDR3 is TGTGCCAGCAGCCAGGGATACTCCTACAATGAGCAGTTCTTC. This encodes CASSQGYSYNEQFF. The genes are TRBV11-3 and TRBJ2-1; the D gene is possibly TRBD1 (5 bases). Germline assignment: CDR1 SGHNT and CDR2 YENEEA. This CDR3 is 14 amino acids long. With 5 bases removed from V and 0 bases from J, the gap between germline ends came to 8 bases.

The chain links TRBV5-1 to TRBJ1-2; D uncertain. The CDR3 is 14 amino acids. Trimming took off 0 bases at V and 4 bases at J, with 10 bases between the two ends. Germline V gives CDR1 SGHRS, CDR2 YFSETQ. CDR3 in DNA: TGCGCCAGCAGCTTGGAGCAGCGAACCTATGGCTACACCTTC. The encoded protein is CASSLEQRTYGYTF. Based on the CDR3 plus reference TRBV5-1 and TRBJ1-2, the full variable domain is KAGVTQTPRYLIKTRGQQVTLSCSPISGHRSVSWYQQTPGQGLQFLFEYFSETQRNKGNFPGRFSGRQFSNSRSEMNVSTLELGDSALYLCASSLEQRTYGYTFGSGTRLTVV.

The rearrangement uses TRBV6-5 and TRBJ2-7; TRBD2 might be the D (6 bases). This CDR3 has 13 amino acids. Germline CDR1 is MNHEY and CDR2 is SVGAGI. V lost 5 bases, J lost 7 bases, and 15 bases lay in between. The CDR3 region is CASSRAGHLEQYF. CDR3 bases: TGTGCCAGCAGTAGGGCGGGGCACCTAGAGCAGTACTTC.

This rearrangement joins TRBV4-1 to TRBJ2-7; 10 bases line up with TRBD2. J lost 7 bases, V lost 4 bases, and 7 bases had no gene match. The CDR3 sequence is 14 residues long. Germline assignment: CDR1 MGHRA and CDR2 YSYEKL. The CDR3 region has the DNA TGCGCCAGCAGCCGGACTAGCGGCGCAGGGGAGCAGTACTTC. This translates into CASSRTSGAGEQYF.

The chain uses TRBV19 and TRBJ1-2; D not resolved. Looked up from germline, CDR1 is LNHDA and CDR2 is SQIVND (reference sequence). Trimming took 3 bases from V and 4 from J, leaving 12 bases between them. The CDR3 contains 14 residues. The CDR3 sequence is CASSMGSSLYGYTF. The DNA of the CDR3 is TGTGCCAGTAGTATGGGGAGCTCCCTCTATGGCTACACCTTC.